The TCR beta chain described here comes from a study of T cells in tuberculosis. Study context: T cells were selected with CD1B tetramers loaded with glucose monomycolate. A South African cohort included IGRA-negative adolescents, latently infected IGRA-positive adolescents and adults with active tuberculosis.

About this clone: Its specificity is unknown.

Whole-study results and caveats: Shorter CDR3-alpha in active tuberculosis partly drove smaller distances.

TCRdb's table, derived via immunoSEQ multiplex PCR, lists solely in-frame clones and lacks some. Of about 29,000 clones detected, approximately 93% appear once; the ten largest clones hold around 4.9%. With V trimmed by 1 base and J by 5 bases, 2 bases remained unmatched. CDR1 SGHTA and CDR2 FQGTGA come from the germline V gene. The CDR3 consists of 14 residues. The sequencing input was PBMCs. The gene calls are TRBV7-3 and TRBJ2-1, with 7 bases matching TRBD2. The sequence was obtained from a donor aged 10-29 years with latent tuberculosis or without tuberculosis infection. The CDR3 sequence: CASSLISGNNEQFF. CDR3 DNA: TGTGCCAGCAGCTTAATAAGCGGGAACAATGAGCAGTTCTTC.